These 2 T cell receptor beta chains came from one sample sequenced in a study of molecular identifiers for immune sequencing clone quantification. TCRdb reanalysed the PCR reads using MiXCR and keeps one entry per CDR3 protein. The sample holds about 36,000 distinct CDR3 sequences; approximately 17% are singletons and the top ten take under 8.5%. The specimen sequenced was naive CD8+ T cells from blood, with Jurkat cell RNA spiked in. Subset reported: FACS-sorted CD8+CD4-CCR7+CD45RA+ naive T cells. These TCRs come from a human donor in good health. Some libraries in this study had Jurkat cell RNA spiked in.

The rearrangement joins TRBV7-8 to TRBJ2-7; 12 bases match TRBD1. Germline CDR1 SGHVS, CDR2 FQNEAQ. J gave up 3 bases and V 3 bases, and 6 bases lay outside the gene matches. The CDR3 length is 16 residues. Here the CDR3 reads CASSFRGDRGLYEQYF. The CDR3 nucleotides read TGTGCCAGCAGCTTTAGGGGGGACAGGGGGCTCTACGAGCAGTACTTC.

The V and J genes are TRBV27 and TRBJ2-1, with 14 nucleotides matching TRBD2. The CDR3 is 15 residues long. CDR1 is MNHEY, CDR2 SMNVEV, per germline (reference sequence). Trimming cost V 3 bases and J 9 bases; bases outside gene matches: 4. CDR3 nucleotides: TGTGCCAGCAGTTTGGGACTAGCGGGAGCAATTGAGCAGTTCTTC. Amino acids: CASSLGLAGAIEQFF.